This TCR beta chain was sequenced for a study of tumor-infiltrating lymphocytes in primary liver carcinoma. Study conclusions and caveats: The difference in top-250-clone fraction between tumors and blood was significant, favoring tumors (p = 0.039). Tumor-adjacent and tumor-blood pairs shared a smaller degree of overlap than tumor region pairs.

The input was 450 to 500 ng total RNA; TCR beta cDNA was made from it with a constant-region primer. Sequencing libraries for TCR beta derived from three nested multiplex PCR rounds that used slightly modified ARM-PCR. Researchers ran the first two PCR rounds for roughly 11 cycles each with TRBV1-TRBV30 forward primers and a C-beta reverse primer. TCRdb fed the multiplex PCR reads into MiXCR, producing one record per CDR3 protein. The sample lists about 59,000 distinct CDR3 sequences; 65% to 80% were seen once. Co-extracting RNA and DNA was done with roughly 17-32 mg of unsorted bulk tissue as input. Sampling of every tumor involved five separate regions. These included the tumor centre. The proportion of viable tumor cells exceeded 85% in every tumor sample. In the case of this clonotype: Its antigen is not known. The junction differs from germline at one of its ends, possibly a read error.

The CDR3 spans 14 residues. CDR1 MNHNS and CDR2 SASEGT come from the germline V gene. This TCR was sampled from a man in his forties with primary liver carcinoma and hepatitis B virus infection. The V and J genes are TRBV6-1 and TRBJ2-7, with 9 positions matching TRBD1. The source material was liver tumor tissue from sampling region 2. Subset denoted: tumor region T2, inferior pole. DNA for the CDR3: TGTGCCAGCCGACGGACAGGGGTCCCCTACGAGCAGTATTTC. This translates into CASRRTGVPYEQYF.